This entry lists 20 T cell receptor beta chains sequenced from one sample in a study of blood T cell repertoires in COVID-19. Method: immunoSEQ multiplex PCR; TCRdb's copy keeps in-frame clones and lacks some. The sample lists about 340,000 clones, 85% to 90% occurring once. What was sequenced was peripheral blood. The receptors come from a woman between 45 and 60 years old with COVID-19, enrolled during active disease.

J is TRBJ1-1 and V is TRBV18; the D gene is possibly TRBD1 (6 bases). The CDR3 contains 17 residues. Trimming removed 3 bases at V and 10 bases at J, with 27 bases between. CDR1 KGHSH and CDR2 LQKENI come from the germline V gene. CDR3 in DNA: TGTGCCAGCTCACCCGCAGGGCCCCTCATAACTTCACAGGGAGCTTTCTTT. This encodes CASSPAGPLITSQGAFF. The variable domain in full, completed from reference TRBV18 and TRBJ1-1, reads NAGVMQNPRHLVRRRGQEARLRCSPMKGHSHVYWYRQLPEEGLKFMVYLQKENIIDESGMPKERFSAEFPKEGPSILRIQQVVRGDSAAYFCASSPAGPLITSQGAFFGQGTRLTVV.

V usage is TRBV30 and J usage is TRBJ1-1; TRBD1 is a possible D gene (6 bases). The ends were cut back, 8 bases at V and 5 bases at J, with 18 bases in the middle. Germline V gene data show CDR1 as GTSNPN and CDR2 as SVGIG (reference sequence). The CDR3 sequence is 13 residues long. The CDR3 DNA follows: TGTGCCGCAATATCCGGTCAGGGGACTGAAGCTTTCTTT. This translates into CAAISGQGTEAFF.

The chain uses TRBV12-5 and TRBJ1-5; D unclear. This CDR3 comprises 14 residues. Per germline, CDR1 LGHNT and CDR2 FRNRAP. The V and J ends lost 4 bases and 2 bases respectively, with 9 bases between them. CDR3 nucleotide sequence: TGTGCTAGTGGTTACGAACACGGCAATCAGCCCCAGCATTTT. It translates to CASGYEHGNQPQHF.

The rearrangement links TRBV14 to TRBJ2-7, with D maybe TRBD1 (6 bases). CDR3 length: 15 residues. V lost 4 bases to trimming and J lost 2 bases, with 15 bases between them. Germline V gene sequence: CDR1 SGHDN, CDR2 FVKESK. In DNA, the CDR3 is TGTGCCAGCAGCCCGAGACAGAGGGGGACCTACGAGCAGTACTTC. Residues: CASSPRQRGTYEQYF. The full variable domain, with the rest looked up from reference TRBV14 and TRBJ2-7, is EAGVTQFPSHSVIEKGQTVTLRCDPISGHDNLYWYRRVMGKEIKFLLHFVKESKQDESGMPNNRFLAERTGGTYSTLKVQPAELEDSGVYFCASSPRQRGTYEQYFGPGTRLTVT.

The chain employs TRBV15 and TRBJ1-5, with 8 bases matching TRBD1. V shed 0 bases and J 11 bases; nucleotides not matched to a gene: 15. CDR1 is LNHNV, CDR2 YYDKDF, per germline (reference sequence). The CDR3 spans 17 residues. CDR3 DNA sequence: TGTGCCACCAGCAGAGATACGTATAACGGCAGGGGGCTAGCCCAGCATTTT. This gives the protein CATSRDTYNGRGLAQHF.

The chain is built from TRBV6-2 or TRBV6-3 and TRBJ2-3, with 12 bases fitting TRBD2. Germline CDR1 MNHEY, CDR2 SVGEGT. V dropped 4 bases and J dropped 4; count of bases not matched to a gene: 12. The CDR3 contains 18 residues. DNA for the CDR3: TGTGCCAGCAGTTCCTCCCAACGACTAGCGGGAGTTTCAGATACGCAGTATTTT. It translates to CASSSSQRLAGVSDTQYF.

The chain couples TRBV7-9 to TRBJ2-2; 8 bases map to TRBD2. Germline CDR1 and CDR2: SEHNR and FQNEAQ (reference sequence). After removal of 5 bases from V and 9 bases from J, the junction contained 11 bases not matched to a gene. This CDR3 is built from 15 residues. CDR3 sequence (DNA): TGTGCCAGCAGCCCGGAACGAGCGGGAGAGAGGGAGCTGTTTTTT. Amino acids: CASSPERAGERELFF.

The gene calls are TRBV5-1 and TRBJ2-2; D possibly corresponds to TRBD2 (5 bases). From germline, CDR1 is SGHRS and CDR2 YFSETQ. V lost 4 bases, J lost 4 bases, and 11 bases lay in between. The CDR3 has 14 amino acids. The CDR3 coding sequence is TGCGCCAGCAGCCGGGGTACACTCACCGGGGAGCTGTTTTTT. It encodes CASSRGTLTGELFF.

This clone was detected a few times. The V and J genes are TRBV21-1 and TRBJ2-7; whether TRBD1, the table's D call, matches the DNA was not checked. TRBV21-1 is a documented pseudogene. The CDR3 consists of 14 residues. In nucleotides, the CDR3 is TGTGCCAGCAGCATCCGGACAGGGAGGTACGAGCAGTACTTC. Protein: CASSIRTGRYEQYF.

The chain has TRBV5-5 and TRBJ1-1, with D possibly being TRBD1 (5 bases). This CDR3 comprises 14 residues. Germline V gene data show CDR1 as SGHKS and CDR2 as YYEKEE (reference sequence). Trimming left V 2 bases short and J 0 bases short, with 8 bases between. The CDR3 coding sequence is TGTGCCAGCAGCTTTCAGACAGTGAACACTGAAGCTTTCTTT. Amino acid sequence: CASSFQTVNTEAFF.

V and J are TRBV10-2 and TRBJ2-3, with TRBD2 matching over 9 bases. V lost 8 bases, J lost 1 base, and 10 bases stayed unmatched. The CDR3 consists of 16 residues. CDR1 WSHSY and CDR2 SAAADI come from the germline V gene. CDR3 coding DNA: TGCGCCAGCGGTTCGCGGAGACTAGCGGGCACAGATACGCAGTATTTT. It is translated as CASGSRRLAGTDTQYF.

V usage is TRBV6-5 and J usage is TRBJ2-6; D gene uncertain. The CDR3 sequence is 15 residues long. V was clipped by 8 bases and J by 1 base, with 12 bases between them. Germline CDR1 reads MNHEY; CDR2 reads SVGAGI. The CDR3 reads CASCSPRSGANVLTF. The CDR3 region has the DNA TGTGCCAGCTGCAGCCCGCGGTCTGGGGCCAACGTCCTGACTTTC.

V usage is TRBV9 and J usage is TRBJ1-3; D uncertain. The CDR3 has 15 residues. V dropped 0 bases and J dropped 0 bases, with 7 bases sitting between them. Germline V gene lookup returns CDR1 SGDLS and CDR2 YYNGEE. As DNA, the CDR3 is TGTGCCAGCAGCGTAGATGGCAGCTCTGGAAACACCATATATTTT. This encodes CASSVDGSSGNTIYF. The variable domain in full, completed from reference TRBV9 and TRBJ1-3, reads DSGVTQTPKHLITATGQRVTLRCSPRSGDLSVYWYQQSLDQGLQFLIQYYNGEERAKGNILERFSAQQFPDLHSELNLSSLELGDSALYFCASSVDGSSGNTIYFGEGSWLTVV.

The chain recombines TRBV19 with TRBJ1-4, with 7 bases lining up with TRBD1. This CDR3 region has 14 residues. V trimming: 6 bases; J trimming: 6 bases; junction bases outside the gene matches: 7. CDR1 LNHDA and CDR2 SQIVND come from the germline V gene (reference sequence). CDR3 amino acids: CASRYTGVHEKLFF. CDR3 in DNA: TGTGCCAGTAGATATACAGGGGTCCATGAAAAACTGTTTTTT.

The chain combines TRBV7-9 with TRBJ2-3; TRBD2 aligns across 10 bases. After removal of 1 base from V and 3 bases from J, the junction contained 13 bases not matched to a gene. Germline V gene sequence: CDR1 SEHNR, CDR2 FQNEAQ (reference sequence). The CDR3 length is 19 residues. CDR3 sequence (DNA): TGTGCCAGCAGCTTAGGCCGGACTAGCGGTACCTGGAGGACAGATACGCAGTATTTT. The encoded protein is CASSLGRTSGTWRTDTQYF.

The chain uses TRBV6-5 and TRBJ2-7; tentative D call: TRBD1 (6 bases). Trimming pared 6 bases from V and 4 bases from J, leaving 10 bases between. This CDR3 spans 12 amino acids. CDR1 is MNHEY and CDR2 is SVGAGI in the germline V gene. The CDR3, as DNA: TGTGCCAGCAGCCCCGGACAGTACGAGCAGTACTTC. This gives the protein CASSPGQYEQYF.

This rearrangement joins TRBV12-3 or TRBV12-4 to TRBJ2-1; maybe TRBD2 (7 bases). The CDR3 is 13 amino acids. V shed 7 bases and J shed 7 bases, with 14 bases lying between them. The CDR3 sequence: CASKVGGGNEQFF. CDR3 in DNA: TGTGCCAGCAAGGTAGGGGGGGGAAATGAGCAGTTCTTC.

This chain links TRBV6-6 with TRBJ2-7; D is perhaps TRBD2 (5 bases). Germline V gene sequence: CDR1 MNHNY, CDR2 SVGAGI (reference sequence). This CDR3 comprises 14 residues. V dropped 3 bases and J dropped 6 bases, with 15 bases sitting between them. CDR3 DNA: TGTGCCAGCAGTTATTCGAGGGTAGATTCCGAGCAGTACTTC. Translating gives CASSYSRVDSEQYF.

The chain employs TRBV11-2 and TRBJ2-2; possible D gene TRBD1, 6 bases. V lost 0 bases to trimming and J lost 7 bases, with 12 bases between them. The CDR3 runs 15 residues. In germline, CDR1 is SGHAT, CDR2 FQNNGV. The CDR3 region is CASSLDHGGSGELFF. Written as DNA, the CDR3 is TGTGCCAGCAGCTTAGATCATGGGGGCAGCGGGGAGCTGTTTTTT.

CDR3 DNA sequence: TGTGCCAGCAGACCCGACAGGAACTATGGCTACACCTTC. This translates into CASRPDRNYGYTF. The chain links TRBV7-9 to TRBJ1-2; possibly TRBD1 for D (6 bases). The germline gives CDR1 SEHNR, CDR2 FQNEAQ (reference sequence). The CDR3 spans 13 residues. The V end lost 6 bases, the J end lost 2 bases, and 10 bases lay between the germline ends.